The 14 T cell receptor beta chains below were found in one sample sequenced in a study of T cells in Graves' hyperthyroidism and ophthalmopathy (dated by TCRdb to between 2018 and 2021). The protocol used for the library was multiplex PCR. Data came from an Illumina HiSeq 2000. Amplification of TCR beta CDR3 regions was carried out from RNA transcripts. A first-round RT-PCR of the TCR CDR3 used the HTBI primer set with the Qiagen OneStep RT-PCR kit. TCRdb trimmed public reads at Q25 via fastp, called clones via MiXCR and kept in-frame beta chains. Rows are combined by CDR3 protein, so each entry shows the most common genes and DNA. The sample table shows about half a million distinct CDR3 sequences, and about 16% are seen once. Around 32% of the sample is taken by the ten largest. Sequencing was carried out using blood. The source of these receptors is a woman aged 25-40 years with Graves' ophthalmopathy.

There are many counts of this clonotype. The chain couples TRBV30 to TRBJ2-1, with D possibly matching TRBD2 (6 bases). V dropped 3 bases and J dropped 0 bases, with 9 bases sitting between them. CDR3 length: 14 residues. Germline V CDR1 and CDR2: GTSNPN, SVGIG (reference sequence). The CDR3 protein is CAWRDYSSYNEQFF. The CDR3, as DNA: TGTGCCTGGAGGGACTACAGCTCCTACAATGAGCAGTTCTTC. The full variable domain, its missing parts supplied by reference TRBV30 and TRBJ2-1, is SQTIHQWPATLVQPVGSPLSLECTVEGTSNPNLYWYRQAAGRGLQLLFYSVGIGQISSEVPQNLSASRPQDRQFILSSKKLLLSDSGFYLCAWRDYSSYNEQFFGPGTRLTVL.

In its sample, this clonotype was seen once. The chain recombines TRBV4-1 with TRBJ1-5; D is possibly TRBD1 (5 bases). Germline V gene data show CDR1 as MGHRA and CDR2 as YSYEKL. The V end lost 1 base, the J end lost 6 bases, and 10 bases lay between the germline ends. The CDR3 consists of 14 residues. The CDR3 loop reads CASSQVGRGQPQHF. CDR3 nucleotides: TGCGCCAGCAGCCAAGTCGGGAGGGGTCAGCCCCAGCATTTT.

This clonotype was seen many times. Written as DNA, the CDR3 is TGTGCCATCACCAGGTGGGGGCTCCAAGAGACCCAGTACTTC. Translating gives CAITRWGLQETQYF. The chain employs TRBV28 and TRBJ2-5; D is perhaps TRBD1 (6 bases). Trimming removed 10 bases at V and 1 base at J, with 16 bases between. The germline gives CDR1 MDHEN, CDR2 SYDVKM. The length of the CDR3 is 14 residues.

This clonotype turned up a few times. The chain recombines TRBV7-2 with TRBJ1-4, with D uncertain. This CDR3 is 14 amino acids long. The V gene's germline CDR1 is SGHTA and CDR2 FQGNSA. V lost 2 bases to trimming and J lost 11 bases, with 15 bases between them. The CDR3 DNA sequence: TGTGCCAGCAGCTTAAGGATCCGAGACGAGAAACTGTTTTTT. Residues: CASSLRIRDEKLFF.

J is TRBJ1-2 and V is TRBV12-3 or TRBV12-4; 7 bases match TRBD1. CDR3 length: 14 amino acids. The V segment lost 5 bases and the J segment 8 bases; nucleotides outside the gene matches: 11. In DNA form, the CDR3 reads TGTGCCAGCAGTGAGGACAGGCCTTACGGGGGCTACACCTTC. Its translation is CASSEDRPYGGYTF.

The J gene is TRBJ1-2, the V gene TRBV4-3, with 7 bases fitting TRBD1. The ends lost 5 bases at V and 7 bases at J; junction bases unmatched: 7. This CDR3 is built from 13 residues. The germline CDR1 and CDR2 sequences are LGHNA and YSLEER. The CDR3 here is CASSGGQYSGYTF. Written as DNA, the CDR3 is TGCGCCAGCAGCGGGGGACAGTACAGTGGCTACACCTTC.

The CDR3 region is CASSLVWGATNEKLFF. The CDR3 nucleotides are TGCGCCAGCAGCTTGGTTTGGGGGGCAACTAATGAAAAACTGTTTTTT. This sequence joins TRBV5-1 and TRBJ1-4; D might be TRBD1 (5 bases). Trimming took 0 bases from V and 0 from J, leaving 9 bases between them. In germline, CDR1 is SGHRS, CDR2 YFSETQ. CDR3 length: 16 residues.

The V call is TRBV4-3, the J call TRBJ2-1; possible D gene TRBD2, 6 bases. Trimming pared 5 bases from V and 15 bases from J, leaving 26 bases between. The germline gives CDR1 LGHNA, CDR2 YSLEER. The CDR3 is 15 amino acids. The CDR3, as DNA: TGCGCCAGCAGCTACGGGACTGACGGAATGGGTGGGTTGTTCTTC. This sequence encodes CASSYGTDGMGGLFF.

In this sample, this clonotype turned up a few times. V gene TRBV19 combines with J gene TRBJ2-7; D is unclear. This CDR3 region has 15 residues. Germline CDR1 reads LNHDA; CDR2 reads SQIVND (reference sequence). V was shortened by 3 bases and J by 0 bases, with 12 bases between the two germline ends. CDR3 DNA: TGTGCCAGTAGTATGTGGTTGGGCCTCTCCTACGAGCAGTACTTC. Encoded protein: CASSMWLGLSYEQYF.

At least ten counts were recorded for this clonotype. A junction boundary mismatches the germline segment, possibly from a read error. The gene calls are TRBV7-9 and TRBJ2-1, with a possible D match to TRBD2 (6 bases). Germline V gene lookup returns CDR1 SEHNR and CDR2 FQNEAQ (reference sequence). This CDR3 has 14 residues. Here the CDR3 reads CASRLAEMYNEQFF. The CDR3 bases are TGTGCCAGCAGATTAGCGGAGATGTACAATGAGCAGTTCTTC.

Many counts were recorded for this clonotype. This sequence joins TRBV29-1 and TRBJ2-5; the match to TRBD1 covers 10 bases. Germline V gene sequence: CDR1 SQVTM, CDR2 ANQGSEA. This CDR3 has 14 residues. The ends lost 6 bases at V and 1 base at J; junction bases unmatched: 5. CDR3 in DNA: TGCAGCGTAGGGACAGGGGAAACCCAAGAGACCCAGTACTTC. Amino acid sequence: CSVGTGETQETQYF.

This clonotype was seen repeatedly, ten times or more. The genes are TRBV20-1 and TRBJ2-5; tentatively, D is TRBD2 (7 bases). V was pared by 3 bases and J by 7 bases, with 15 bases between. This CDR3 spans 13 amino acids. Germline-derived CDR1 and CDR2 are DFQATT and SNEGSKA (reference sequence). The CDR3 DNA reads as TGCAGTGCTAGGACAGGTCGGGAGGTGACCCAGTACTTC. Its protein is CSARTGREVTQYF.

The chain combines TRBV9 with TRBJ2-7; 8 bases are shared with TRBD1. Trimming at V came to 3 bases and at J to 7 bases, leaving 3 bases not matched to a gene. The CDR3 is made up of 12 amino acids. Germline V CDR1 and CDR2: SGDLS, YYNGEE. CDR3: CASSGDRWEQYF. CDR3 in DNA: TGTGCCAGCAGCGGGGACAGGTGGGAGCAGTACTTC. Based on the CDR3 plus reference TRBV9 and TRBJ2-7, the full variable domain is DSGVTQTPKHLITATGQRVTLRCSPRSGDLSVYWYQQSLDQGLQFLIQYYNGEERAKGNILERFSAQQFPDLHSELNLSSLELGDSALYFCASSGDRWEQYFGPGTRLTVT.

V gene TRBV5-1 combines with J gene TRBJ2-7, with a possible D match to TRBD2 (5 bases). The V end was cut by 1 base, the J end by 7 bases, with 12 bases between. CDR1 and CDR2 from the germline V gene are SGHRS and YFSETQ. The CDR3 length is 13 residues. CDR3 nucleotide sequence: TGCGCCAGCAGCTTGCCGGTGAGCGGTGAGCAGTACTTC. Protein sequence: CASSLPVSGEQYF. The full variable domain, its missing parts supplied by reference TRBV5-1 and TRBJ2-7, is KAGVTQTPRYLIKTRGQQVTLSCSPISGHRSVSWYQQTPGQGLQFLFEYFSETQRNKGNFPGRFSGRQFSNSRSEMNVSTLELGDSALYLCASSLPVSGEQYFGPGTRLTVT.